Below, 14 T cell receptor beta chains from the same sample are listed, as sequenced in a study of vaccination and CD4 T cells after COVID-19. Once obtained from cultured CD4+ T cells, the DNA was sequenced using the Oncomine TCR Beta short-read assay. TCRdb used MiXCR to reprocess the PCR reads, holding one entry per CDR3 protein. This sample has fewer than 15,000 distinct CDR3 sequences, with around half found just once. The sample's treatment: approximately nine-day PBMC culture with coronavirus spike peptide pools or control peptides (ViraFEST assay). Their recognized antigens are unknown. Sequencing input: CD4+ T cells from blood, cultured in vitro. These receptors were collected from a human donor who had recovered from COVID-19.

This clonotype has just a few counts. The chain has TRBV6-5 and TRBJ1-1; maybe TRBD1 (5 bases). Looked up from germline, CDR1 is MNHEY and CDR2 is SVGAGI. The V end was cut by 2 bases, the J end by 4 bases, with 8 bases between. This CDR3 has 13 residues. The CDR3: CASSYDSTTEAFF. CDR3 nucleotide sequence: TGTGCCAGCAGTTACGACAGTACCACTGAAGCTTTCTTT.

J is TRBJ2-5 and V is TRBV7-2, with D perhaps matching TRBD2 (5 bases). CDR3 length: 15 residues. Germline loops: CDR1 SGHTA, CDR2 FQGNSA. V shed 2 bases and J shed 4 bases, with 14 bases lying between them. The CDR3 coding sequence is TGTGCCAGCAGCTTATTTGGGAGAACCTCAGAGACCCAGTACTTC. Translated, it gives CASSLFGRTSETQYF.

The J gene is TRBJ1-2, the V gene TRBV20-1; D is unclear. Germline-derived CDR1 and CDR2 are DFQATT and SNEGSKA (reference sequence). The CDR3 length is 12 residues. Trimming removed 6 bases from V and 8 bases from J, with 16 bases in between. DNA of the CDR3: TGCAGTGCGTGGACGGGGTTCGGCGGCTACACCTTC. The encoded protein is CSAWTGFGGYTF.

The chain combines TRBV24-1 with TRBJ1-4; 8 nucleotides agree with TRBD1. The CDR3 runs to 14 residues. V lost 4 bases and J lost 11; bases outside the gene matches: 8. CDR1 and CDR2 from the germline V gene are KGHDR and SFDVKD. CDR3: CATSERTGTGKLFF. CDR3 DNA sequence: TGTGCCACCAGTGAGCGGACAGGGACGGGGAAACTGTTTTTT.

This clonotype was seen more than once but under ten times. The rearrangement uses TRBV7-6 and TRBJ2-5; D unclear. The germline V and J ends were trimmed by 3 bases and 5 bases, with 4 bases remaining between them. The V gene's germline CDR1 is SGHVS and CDR2 FNYEAQ. The CDR3 covers 11 residues. DNA of the CDR3: TGTGCCAGCAGCTTCGCGGAGACCCAGTACTTC. As protein: CASSFAETQYF. The entire variable domain, with the rest obtained from reference TRBV7-6 and TRBJ2-5, is as follows: GAGVSQSPRYKVTKRGQDVALRCDPISGHVSLYWYRQALGQGPEFLTYFNYEAQQDKSGLPNDRFSAERPEGSISTLTIQRTEQRDSAMYRCASSFAETQYFGPGTRLLVL.

The chain uses TRBV11-2 and TRBJ2-7; 7 bases match TRBD1. Germline assignment: CDR1 SGHAT and CDR2 FQNNGV. This CDR3 is built from 15 residues. The trim removed 4 bases at V and 2 bases at J, leaving 8 bases unmatched. The CDR3 DNA reads as TGTGCCAGCAGCTCGCCACGGGACAGTCCCTACGAGCAGTACTTC. Amino acid sequence: CASSSPRDSPYEQYF. Using reference TRBV11-2 and TRBJ2-7 for the parts outside the CDR3, the full variable domain is EAGVAQSPRYKIIEKRQSVAFWCNPISGHATLYWYQQILGQGPKLLIQFQNNGVVDDSQLPKDRFSAERLKGVDSTLKIQPAKLEDSAVYLCASSSPRDSPYEQYFGPGTRLTVT.

This clonotype was seen a handful of times. The chain combines TRBV20-1 with TRBJ2-5; D unresolved. There are 12 residues in the CDR3. With 5 bases removed from V and 5 bases from J, the gap between germline ends came to 12 bases. Germline CDR1 reads DFQATT; CDR2 reads SNEGSKA (reference sequence). This CDR3 is CSALTLVETQYF. For the CDR3, the DNA is TGCAGTGCTTTGACCCTGGTGGAGACCCAGTACTTC.

The V and J genes are TRBV18 and TRBJ2-2; no clear D. CDR1 is KGHSH, CDR2 LQKENI, per germline. CDR3 length equals 14 residues. V lost 2 bases, J lost 4 bases, and 8 bases lay in between. CDR3 sequence: CASSPMDLTGELFF. DNA of the CDR3: TGTGCCAGCTCACCAATGGACCTCACCGGGGAGCTGTTTTTT.

The gene calls are TRBV28 and TRBJ1-5; D might be TRBD1 (5 bases). The CDR3 extends over 14 amino acids. The V end was cut by 3 bases, the J end by 5 bases, with 11 bases between. CDR1 and CDR2 from the germline V gene are MDHEN and SYDVKM. The CDR3 loop reads CASSFWQGDQPQHF. The CDR3 coding sequence is TGTGCCAGCAGTTTTTGGCAGGGCGATCAGCCCCAGCATTTT.

CDR3: CASSSEVGDTQYF. In DNA form, the CDR3 reads TGTGCCAGCAGTTCCGAAGTCGGGGATACGCAGTATTTT. The V gene is TRBV6-4, the J gene TRBJ2-3, with D unresolved. CDR1 MRHNA and CDR2 SNTAGT come from the germline V gene. The V and J ends lost 5 bases and 6 bases respectively, with 12 bases between them. The CDR3 totals 13 residues.

This chain joins TRBV28 and TRBJ2-7, with 8 bases that match TRBD2. Trimming cost V 11 bases and J 3 bases; bases outside gene matches: 15. The length of the CDR3 is 15 residues. Germline-derived CDR1 and CDR2 are MDHEN and SYDVKM. CDR3 region: CAASGGLEMNYEQYF. The CDR3 DNA reads TGTGCCGCCAGCGGGGGTCTAGAAATGAACTACGAGCAGTACTTC.

The chain has TRBV18 and TRBJ1-5; maybe TRBD1 (5 bases). Germline CDR1 KGHSH, CDR2 LQKENI. The germline V and J ends were trimmed by 3 bases and 3 bases, with 15 bases remaining between them. The CDR3 is 16 amino acids. CDR3 in amino acids: CASSPTSGTVNQPQHF. The CDR3 coding sequence is TGTGCCAGCTCACCGACCTCCGGGACGGTCAATCAGCCCCAGCATTTT. Full variable domain (rest looked up from reference TRBV18 and TRBJ1-5): NAGVMQNPRHLVRRRGQEARLRCSPMKGHSHVYWYRQLPEEGLKFMVYLQKENIIDESGMPKERFSAEFPKEGPSILRIQQVVRGDSAAYFCASSPTSGTVNQPQHFGDGTRLSIL.

The chain couples TRBV6-5 to TRBJ1-1; 8 positions match TRBD1. Trimming at V came to 4 bases and at J to 11 bases, leaving 9 bases not matched to a gene. CDR1 MNHEY and CDR2 SVGAGI come from the germline V gene. This CDR3 comprises 13 residues. CDR3 amino acids: CASSFSTGDRAFF. The CDR3 DNA is TGTGCCAGCAGTTTTTCGACAGGGGATCGGGCTTTCTTT.

J is TRBJ1-4 and V is TRBV2, with 9 bases fitting TRBD1. The CDR3 has 14 amino acids. The germline gives CDR1 SNHLY, CDR2 FYNNEI. Unmatched junction bases numbered 2, after V lost 6 bases and J lost 3 bases. Written as DNA, the CDR3 is TGTGCCAGCAGGGGACAGGGCCCTAATGAAAAACTGTTTTTT. Translating it yields CASRGQGPNEKLFF.